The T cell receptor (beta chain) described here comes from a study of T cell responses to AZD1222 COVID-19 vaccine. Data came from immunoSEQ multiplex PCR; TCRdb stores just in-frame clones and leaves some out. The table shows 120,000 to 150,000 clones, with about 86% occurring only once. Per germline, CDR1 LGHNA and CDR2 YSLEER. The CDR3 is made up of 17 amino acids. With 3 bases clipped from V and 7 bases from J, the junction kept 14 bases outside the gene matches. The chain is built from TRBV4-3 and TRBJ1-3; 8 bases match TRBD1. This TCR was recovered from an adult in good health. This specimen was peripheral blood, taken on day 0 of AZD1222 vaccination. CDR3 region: CASSQAVDRVIVNTIYF. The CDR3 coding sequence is TGCGCCAGCAGCCAGGCCGTGGACAGGGTTATAGTGAACACCATATATTTT.